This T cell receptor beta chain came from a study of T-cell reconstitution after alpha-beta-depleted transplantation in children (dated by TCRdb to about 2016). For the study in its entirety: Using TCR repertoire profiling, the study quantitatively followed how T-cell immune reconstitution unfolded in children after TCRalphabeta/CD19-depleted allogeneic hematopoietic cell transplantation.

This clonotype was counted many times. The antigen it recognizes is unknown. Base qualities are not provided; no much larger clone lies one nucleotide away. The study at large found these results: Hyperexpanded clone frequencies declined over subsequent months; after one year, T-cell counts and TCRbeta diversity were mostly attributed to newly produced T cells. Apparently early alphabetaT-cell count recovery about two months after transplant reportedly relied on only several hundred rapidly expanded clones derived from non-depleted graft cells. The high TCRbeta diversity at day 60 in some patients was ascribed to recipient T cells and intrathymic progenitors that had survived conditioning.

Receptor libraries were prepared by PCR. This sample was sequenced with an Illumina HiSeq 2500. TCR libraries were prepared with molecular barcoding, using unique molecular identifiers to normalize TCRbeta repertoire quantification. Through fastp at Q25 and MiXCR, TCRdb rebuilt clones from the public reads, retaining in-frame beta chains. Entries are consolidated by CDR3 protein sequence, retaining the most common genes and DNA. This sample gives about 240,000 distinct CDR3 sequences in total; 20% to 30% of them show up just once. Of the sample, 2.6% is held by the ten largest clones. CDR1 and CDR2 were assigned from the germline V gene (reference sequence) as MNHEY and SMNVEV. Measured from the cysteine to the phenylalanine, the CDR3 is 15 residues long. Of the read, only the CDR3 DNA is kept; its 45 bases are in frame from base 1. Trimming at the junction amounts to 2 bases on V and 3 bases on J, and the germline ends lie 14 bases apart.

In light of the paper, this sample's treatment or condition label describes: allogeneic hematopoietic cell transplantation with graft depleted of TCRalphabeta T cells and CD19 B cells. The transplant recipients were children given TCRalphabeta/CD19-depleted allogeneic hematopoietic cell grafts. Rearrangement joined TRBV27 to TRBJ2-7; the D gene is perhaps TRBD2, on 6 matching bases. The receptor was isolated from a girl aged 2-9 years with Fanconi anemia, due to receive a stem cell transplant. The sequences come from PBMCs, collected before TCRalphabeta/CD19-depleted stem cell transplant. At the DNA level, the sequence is TGTGCCAGCAGTTTAGGGGGACTGACAGACTACGAGCAGTACTTC. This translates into CASSLGGLTDYEQYF.